This TCR beta chain comes out of a study of shared clonotypes between healthy human individuals. General study points: In contrast to clonotypes shared by all four donors, non-shared clonotypes had lower generation probabilities.

Germline loops: CDR1 MNHEY, CDR2 SMNVEV (reference sequence). The V segment lost 7 bases and the J segment 4 bases; nucleotides outside the gene matches: 14. This CDR3 region has 16 residues. The method was immunoSEQ multiplex PCR; TCRdb's version includes in-frame clones alone and lacks a portion of them. The data contain about 1.1 million clones, approximately 80% of them seen just once; the ten biggest clones take up 0.7% to 0.95%. Comments on this clone: Its antigen is undetermined.

The sequenced sample consisted of memory CD4+ T cells from PBMCs. Subset here: CD45RA-negative fraction. The chain has TRBV27 and TRBJ1-2; TRBD1 aligns across 8 bases. The sequence was collected from a young man in good health. Some clones in this sample may be carry-over from other donors' samples. DNA of the CDR3: TGTGCCAGCACCAGTGGGGCAGGGGGCGCTATCTATGGCTACACCTTC. It translates to CASTSGAGGAIYGYTF.